This is a list of T cell receptor beta chains from one sample in a study of human T cells and chemical hapten exposure. MiXCR, applied by TCRdb to the RACE reads, yields one record per CDR3 protein. This sample has 240,000 or so distinct CDR3 sequences, with around 9.3% found just once. Source: whole blood, taken in connection with sensitization to the hapten diphenylcyclopropenone (DPC). These receptors came from a woman aged 40 to 50 with alopecia areata. Some clones in this sample may be carry-over from other donors' samples. Both conserved end residues are part of each CDR3. Each record gives: V gene, clone size, D gene, CDR3 length, J gene, CDR3 DNA, CDR3 protein. The D gene is left open where the match is weak. Clone size, where shown, is once, few, many, or a class for clones that have expanded.

V gene: TRBV3-1
clone size: many
D gene: .
CDR3 length: 14
J gene: TRBJ2-1
CDR3 DNA: TGTGCCAGCAGCCAAGGGGGGGCCTACAATGAGCAGTTCTTC
CDR3 protein: CASSQGGAYNEQFF

V gene: TRBV5-4
clone size: many
D gene: .
CDR3 length: 15
J gene: TRBJ2-5
CDR3 DNA: TGTGCCAGCAGCTGGACGACTGGCGGCGAAGAGACCCAGTACTTC
CDR3 protein: CASSWTTGGEETQYF

V gene: TRBV5-6
clone size: few
D gene: .
CDR3 length: 15
J gene: TRBJ2-7
CDR3 DNA: TGTGCCAGCAGCCCGATATCTACGGGGCCCTACGAGCAGTACTTC
CDR3 protein: CASSPISTGPYEQYF

V gene: TRBV20-1
clone size: many
D gene: TRBD1
CDR3 length: 14
J gene: TRBJ2-7
CDR3 DNA: TGCAGTGCCGCTCCGACAGGGGACTTCTACGAGCAGTACTTC
CDR3 protein: CSAAPTGDFYEQYF

V gene: TRBV19
clone size: few
D gene: .
CDR3 length: 19
J gene: TRBJ2-2
CDR3 DNA: TGTGCCAGTAGTATCAGGGGTCGGTTTTCCTTGACGAACACCGGGGAGCTGTTTTTT
CDR3 protein: CASSIRGRFSLTNTGELFF

V gene: TRBV6-6
clone size: many
D gene: TRBD1
CDR3 length: 14
J gene: TRBJ2-6
CDR3 DNA: TGTGCCAGCACTTTCACGCGACAGGGCGGCGTCCTGACTTTC
CDR3 protein: CASTFTRQGGVLTF

V gene: TRBV28
clone size: many
D gene: TRBD1
CDR3 length: 14
J gene: TRBJ1-1
CDR3 DNA: TGTGCCAGCCGGAGTCAGGGGGGCAACACTGAAGCTTTCTTT
CDR3 protein: CASRSQGGNTEAFF

V gene: TRBV11-1
clone size: many
D gene: .
CDR3 length: 13
J gene: TRBJ2-2
CDR3 DNA: TGTGCCTCAAAGGAGCGGAACACCGGGGAGCTGTTTTTT
CDR3 protein: CASKERNTGELFF

V gene: TRBV12-3/TRBV12-4
clone size: many
D gene: .
CDR3 length: 12
J gene: TRBJ2-5
CDR3 DNA: TGTGCCAGCAGTTTCTACCAAGAGACCCAGTACTTC
CDR3 protein: CASSFYQETQYF

V gene: TRBV20-1
clone size: .
D gene: .
CDR3 length: 15
J gene: TRBJ2-1
CDR3 DNA: TGCAGCCCAGATCCTTACAGGTCGACGGACAATGAGCAGTTCTTC
CDR3 protein: CSPDPYRSTDNEQFF

V gene: TRBV28
clone size: many
D gene: .
CDR3 length: 16
J gene: TRBJ2-7
CDR3 DNA: TGTGCCAGCAGCACTCCCCAGGGGGGCCCATTCTACGAGCAGTACTTC
CDR3 protein: CASSTPQGGPFYEQYF

V gene: TRBV28
clone size: many
D gene: TRBD2
CDR3 length: 16
J gene: TRBJ2-3
CDR3 DNA: TGTGCCAGCAGTTTCCCACTAGCGGGAGGCACAGATACGCAGTATTTT
CDR3 protein: CASSFPLAGGTDTQYF

V gene: TRBV6-5
clone size: once
D gene: .
CDR3 length: 15
J gene: TRBJ1-1
CDR3 DNA: TGTGCCAGCACCCTTACGGAGGGTCAGAACACTGAAGCTTTCTTT
CDR3 protein: CASTLTEGQNTEAFF

V gene: TRBV5-1
clone size: .
D gene: TRBD1
CDR3 length: 15
J gene: TRBJ2-7
CDR3 DNA: TGCGCCAGCAGCCTACCGGGACAGCTCTCCTACGAGCAGTACTTC
CDR3 protein: CASSLPGQLSYEQYF

V gene: TRBV9
clone size: .
D gene: .
CDR3 length: 14
J gene: TRBJ1-6
CDR3 DNA: TGTGCCAGCAGCGTCGGCAAATCCAATTCACCCCTCCACTTT
CDR3 protein: CASSVGKSNSPLHF

V gene: TRBV5-1
clone size: .
D gene: .
CDR3 length: 15
J gene: TRBJ2-2
CDR3 DNA: TGCGCCAGCAGCTTGGCCGTGAGGGAGAGCGGGGAGCTGTTTTTT
CDR3 protein: CASSLAVRESGELFF

V gene: TRBV15
clone size: .
D gene: TRBD2
CDR3 length: 19
J gene: TRBJ2-3
CDR3 DNA: TGTGCCACCAGCACGCCCACCGGGACTAGCGGACTCCACACAGATACGCAGTATTTT
CDR3 protein: CATSTPTGTSGLHTDTQYF

V gene: TRBV27
clone size: .
D gene: TRBD1
CDR3 length: 14
J gene: TRBJ2-3
CDR3 DNA: TGTGCCAGCAGGAGGGACAGGGTCACAGATACGCAGTATTTT
CDR3 protein: CASRRDRVTDTQYF

V gene: TRBV28
clone size: few
D gene: TRBD1
CDR3 length: 16
J gene: TRBJ2-1
CDR3 DNA: TGTGCCAGCAGATCCTCGGGACAGGGGGCGAGTAATGAGCAGTTCTTC
CDR3 protein: CASRSSGQGASNEQFF

V gene: TRBV5-6
clone size: .
D gene: TRBD1
CDR3 length: 15
J gene: TRBJ2-2
CDR3 DNA: TGTGCCAGCAGCGCCACGACAGGGCCAACCGGGGAGCTGTTTTTT
CDR3 protein: CASSATTGPTGELFF